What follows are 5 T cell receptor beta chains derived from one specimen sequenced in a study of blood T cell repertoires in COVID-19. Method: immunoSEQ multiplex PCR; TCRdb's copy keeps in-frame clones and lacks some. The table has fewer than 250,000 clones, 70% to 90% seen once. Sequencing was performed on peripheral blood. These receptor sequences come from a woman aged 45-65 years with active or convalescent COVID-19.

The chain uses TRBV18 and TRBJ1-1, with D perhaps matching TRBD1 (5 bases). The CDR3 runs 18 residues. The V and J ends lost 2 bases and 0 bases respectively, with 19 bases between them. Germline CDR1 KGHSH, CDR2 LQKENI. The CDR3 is CASSPTPHSAGLNTEAFF. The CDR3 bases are TGTGCCAGCTCACCAACCCCACACAGCGCGGGGCTGAACACTGAAGCTTTCTTT.

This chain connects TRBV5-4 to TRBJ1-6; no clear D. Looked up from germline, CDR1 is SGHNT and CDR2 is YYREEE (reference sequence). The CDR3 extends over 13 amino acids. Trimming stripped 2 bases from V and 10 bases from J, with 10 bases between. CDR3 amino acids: CASSLGVWSPLHF. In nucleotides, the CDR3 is TGTGCCAGCAGCTTAGGAGTCTGGTCACCCCTCCACTTT.

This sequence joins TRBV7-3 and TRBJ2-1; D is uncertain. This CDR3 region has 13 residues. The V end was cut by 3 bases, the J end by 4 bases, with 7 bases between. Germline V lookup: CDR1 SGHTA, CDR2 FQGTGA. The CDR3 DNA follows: TGTGCCAGCAGCTTCTCAGTGTACAATGAGCAGTTCTTC. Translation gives CASSFSVYNEQFF. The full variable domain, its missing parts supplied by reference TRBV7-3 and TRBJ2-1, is GAGVSQTPSNKVTEKGKYVELRCDPISGHTALYWYRQSLGQGPEFLIYFQGTGAADDSGLPNDRFFAVRPEGSVSTLKIQRTERGDSAVYLCASSFSVYNEQFFGPGTRLTVL.

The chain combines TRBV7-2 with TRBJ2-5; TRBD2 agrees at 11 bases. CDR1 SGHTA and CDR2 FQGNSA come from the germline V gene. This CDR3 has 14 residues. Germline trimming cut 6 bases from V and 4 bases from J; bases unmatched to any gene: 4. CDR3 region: CASRHSGGGETQYF. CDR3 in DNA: TGTGCCAGCAGGCATAGCGGGGGGGGAGAGACCCAGTACTTC.

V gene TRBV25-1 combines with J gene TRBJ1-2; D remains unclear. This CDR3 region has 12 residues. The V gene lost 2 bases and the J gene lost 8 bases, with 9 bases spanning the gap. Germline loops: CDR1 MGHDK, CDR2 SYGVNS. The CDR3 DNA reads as TGTGCCAGCAGTGAACCCTCGCTAGGCTACACCTTC. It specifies CASSEPSLGYTF.